A few counts support the clone carrying this TCR beta chain. No antigen is known for it. The length of the CDR3 is 17 residues. The germline V and J ends were trimmed by 2 bases and 3 bases, with 20 bases remaining between them. From germline, CDR1 is MNHEY and CDR2 SVGAGI. The data are from a study of blood T cells in healthy people across ages. Study-level results: CMV infection status of these donors was not known. Across the age range, TCR beta diversity per million T cells fell in a roughly linear way.

A second PCR, run for roughly 7 to 12 cycles, used a sample-barcoded 5' primer plus a J-beta primer mix. TCRdb re-analysed the 5' RACE reads in MiXCR, keeping a single row per CDR3 protein. The sample consists of some 900,000 distinct CDR3 sequences, roughly 50% of them appearing once. The chain couples TRBV6-5 to TRBJ2-7; no reliable D call. The origin of this receptor is a man between 25 and 39 years old in good health. The sample taken for sequencing was blood. DNA for the CDR3: TGTGCCAGCAGTTACCACGGAGTCAGCTCACAGATCTACGAGCAGTACTTC. Amino acids: CASSYHGVSSQIYEQYF.